The sequence of this T cell receptor (beta chain) was determined in a study of blood T cell repertoires in COVID-19. Study-wide background: Samples taken during acute and convalescent COVID-19 were collected in the United States, Italy and Spain. T cells, B-cell-depleted T cells, or PBMCs supplied cDNA or gDNA.

V lost 5 bases, J lost 0 bases, and 8 bases lay in between. CDR3 size: 15 residues. Germline lookup yields CDR1 MDHEN and CDR2 SYDVKM. Authors' analysis steps: Researchers report that nucleated cell counts were estimated from reference gene primer amplification. Method: immunoSEQ multiplex PCR; TCRdb's copy keeps in-frame clones and lacks some. V, J and clone size are taken as reported in that table, and D and trimming were inferred from the DNA itself. Of 240,000 or so clones listed, approximately 80% were seen once; the top ten hold roughly 9.6%. Sequenced material: peripheral blood. This sequence was found in an elderly woman with acute or convalescent COVID-19. This sequence joins TRBV28 and TRBJ2-6; TRBD1 is a possible D gene (5 bases). In DNA, the CDR3 is TGTGCCAGCAGTAAGGGGATCTCTGGGGCCAACGTCCTGACTTTC. Translation: CASSKGISGANVLTF.